The 12 T cell receptor beta chains given below trace back to one sample, sequenced in a study of cytomegalovirus exposure and HLA in healthy donors. With 60 Vbeta and 13 Jbeta primers, the PCR was carried out. Method: immunoSEQ multiplex PCR; TCRdb's copy keeps in-frame clones and lacks some. Of about 120,000 clones listed, about 76% are singletons. Sequencing was performed on PBMCs. All receptors derive from a middle-aged woman in good health and CMV-seronegative.

V is TRBV5-4 and J is TRBJ2-7, with TRBD1 identical over 9 bases. Trimming at V came to 5 bases and at J to 2 bases, leaving 11 bases not matched to a gene. The CDR3 loop spans 16 amino acids. From germline, CDR1 is SGHNT and CDR2 YYREEE (reference sequence). CDR3 DNA: TGTGCCAGCAGAATCAACACGGACAGGGGACCCTACGAGCAGTACTTC. It translates to CASRINTDRGPYEQYF.

The chain carries TRBV5-6 and TRBJ2-1, with TRBD1 identical over 12 bases. J gave up 7 bases and V 6 bases, and 8 bases lay outside the gene matches. This CDR3 has 15 amino acids. CDR1 is SGHDT and CDR2 is YYEEEE in the germline V gene. The CDR3 here is CASTPRGQGANEQFF. CDR3 DNA sequence: TGTGCCAGCACCCCCAGGGGACAGGGGGCAAATGAGCAGTTCTTC.

This rearrangement joins TRBV9 to TRBJ2-3; 9 nucleotides align to TRBD2. This CDR3 contains 15 residues. Germline V gives CDR1 SGDLS, CDR2 YYNGEE. Trimming removed 6 bases from V and 3 bases from J; junction bases left unmatched: 8. CDR3 DNA: TGTGCCAGCACCCCTAGCGGGGCTTGGACAGATACGCAGTATTTT. Protein product: CASTPSGAWTDTQYF. Variable domain in full (rest from reference TRBV9 and TRBJ2-3): DSGVTQTPKHLITATGQRVTLRCSPRSGDLSVYWYQQSLDQGLQFLIQYYNGEERAKGNILERFSAQQFPDLHSELNLSSLELGDSALYFCASTPSGAWTDTQYFGPGTRLTVL.

The CDR3 here is CASRLNLGTWTGELFF. The CDR3 DNA reads as TGTGCCAGCAGATTAAATCTGGGCACTTGGACCGGGGAGCTGTTTTTT. This chain uses TRBV11-2 with TRBJ2-2; D ambiguous. V was clipped by 6 bases and J by 5 bases, with 19 bases between them. This CDR3 has 16 amino acids. CDR1 is SGHAT and CDR2 is FQNNGV in the germline V gene.

The chain joins TRBV7-3 to TRBJ2-7, with 13 bases lining up with TRBD2. Germline assignment: CDR1 SGHTA and CDR2 FQGTGA. The CDR3 is 14 residues long. J lost 6 bases, V lost 5 bases, and 4 bases had no gene match. CDR3 sequence reads: CASSPGTSGIEQYF. CDR3 DNA sequence: TGTGCCAGCAGCCCCGGGACTAGCGGGATCGAGCAGTACTTC. Based on the CDR3 plus reference TRBV7-3 and TRBJ2-7, the full variable domain is GAGVSQTPSNKVTEKGKYVELRCDPISGHTALYWYRQSLGQGPEFLIYFQGTGAADDSGLPNDRFFAVRPEGSVSTLKIQRTERGDSAVYLCASSPGTSGIEQYFGPGTRLTVT.

The rearrangement joins TRBV30 to TRBJ2-7; D perhaps matches TRBD1 (6 bases). V was cut by 3 bases and J by 6 bases, with 15 bases left in between. Looked up from germline, CDR1 is GTSNPN and CDR2 is SVGIG (reference sequence). The CDR3 has 13 amino acids. The CDR3, as DNA: TGTGCCTGGAGGGGGCAGGGGATAGGCGAGCAGTACTTC. It specifies CAWRGQGIGEQYF.

This clone has a handful of counts. J is TRBJ1-5 and V is TRBV16; the D gene is possibly TRBD1 (6 bases). Per germline, CDR1 KGHSY and CDR2 FQNENV. The CDR3 sequence is 13 residues long. V lost 7 bases and J 0 bases, leaving 7 bases between the germline ends. The CDR3 sequence is CASKQGSNQPQHF. The DNA for the CDR3 is TGTGCCAGCAAACAGGGTAGCAATCAGCCCCAGCATTTT.

The chain combines TRBV28 with TRBJ2-2, with TRBD2 matching over 8 bases. The trim removed 3 bases at V and 4 bases at J, leaving 7 bases unmatched. The CDR3 is made up of 16 amino acids. The germline CDR1 and CDR2 sequences are MDHEN and SYDVKM. The CDR3 DNA is TGTGCCAGCAGTTTTAGACGGGAGGGCCCCACCGGGGAGCTGTTTTTT. Its translation: CASSFRREGPTGELFF.

This clone showed up just once. V usage is TRBV2 and J usage is TRBJ2-5; TRBD2 aligns across 9 bases. The DNA end favors TRBJ2-7, so the J call may be wrong. Germline CDR1 SNHLY, CDR2 FYNNEI. The CDR3 is 16 amino acids. CDR3 bases: TGTGCCAGCAGTGAAGCGGGACTAGCTGATTCCTACGAGCAGTACTTC. As protein: CASSEAGLADSYEQYF.

The count of this clone is one. The rearrangement joins TRBV18 to TRBJ1-5, with a weak D call TRBD1 (5 bases). The CDR3 loop spans 14 amino acids. V was pared by 2 bases and J by 9 bases, with 14 bases between. Germline V gives CDR1 KGHSH, CDR2 LQKENI. This CDR3 reads CASSPSAGTSPQHF. DNA of the CDR3: TGTGCCAGCTCACCATCGGCGGGGACGTCGCCCCAGCATTTT.

Written as DNA, the CDR3 is TGTGCCAGCAGCCGACAGCTCCCAGAGGCTTTCTTT. Its protein product is CASSRQLPEAFF. The chain recombines TRBV6-1 with TRBJ1-1, with D possibly matching TRBD1 (5 bases). Trimming pared 6 bases from V and 11 bases from J, leaving 16 bases between. The CDR3 consists of 12 residues. Per germline, CDR1 MNHNS and CDR2 SASEGT.

The chain couples TRBV5-1 to TRBJ1-5; 9 nucleotides align to TRBD1. Trimming took 0 bases from V and 9 from J; bases not matched to a gene: 7. Germline V gives CDR1 SGHRS, CDR2 YFSETQ. This CDR3 region has 15 residues. As DNA, the CDR3 is TGCGCCAGCAGCTTGGGGGACAGGGACGTATCGCCCCAGCATTTT. As protein: CASSLGDRDVSPQHF.